These 8 T cell receptor beta chains share one sample of origin, sequenced in a study of neurological immune-mediated disorders. MiXCR was run by TCRdb on the 5' RACE reads, yielding one entry per CDR3 protein. The table shows tens of thousands of distinct CDR3 sequences, with more than 10% occurring only once. Material: PBMCs. The receptor source for this set is a man aged 60 to 75 in good health.

This sequence joins TRBV7-8 and TRBJ2-1; 7 bases match TRBD2. Germline V gives CDR1 SGHVS, CDR2 FQNEAQ. The CDR3 has 14 residues. V trimming: 2 bases; J trimming: 5 bases; junction bases outside the gene matches: 3. The CDR3 region has the DNA TGTGCCAGCAGCTTAACCGGGGGGAACAATGAGCAGTTCTTC. Translating it yields CASSLTGGNNEQFF.

The chain uses TRBV2 and TRBJ2-5; TRBD2 agrees at 9 bases. The trim removed 6 bases at V and 4 bases at J, leaving 9 bases unmatched. Per the germline V gene, CDR1 is SNHLY and CDR2 is FYNNEI. This CDR3 has 15 amino acids. Written as DNA, the CDR3 is TGTGCCAGCAGAGAACAGCCGACTAGCGGAGAGACCCAGTACTTC. It specifies CASREQPTSGETQYF.

By sample fraction, this clonotype is medium-sized (0.01 to 0.1%). The rearrangement links TRBV20-1 to TRBJ2-3; no reliable D call. Germline V gene sequence: CDR1 DFQATT, CDR2 SNEGSKA (reference sequence). The CDR3 totals 14 residues. The ends were cut back, 1 base at V and 1 base at J, with 9 bases in the middle. CDR3 loop: CSARGGLGTDTQYF. The CDR3 DNA sequence: TGCAGTGCTAGAGGGGGTCTCGGCACAGATACGCAGTATTTT.

This clonotype was seen repeatedly, ten times or more. The V gene is TRBV20-1, the J gene TRBJ2-5, with 8 positions matching TRBD2. The CDR3 loop spans 14 amino acids. The germline CDR1 and CDR2 sequences are DFQATT and SNEGSKA (reference sequence). Trimming cost V 5 bases and J 5 bases; bases outside gene matches: 10. CDR3 bases: TGCAGTGCTTTTCAGAGCGGGAGACGGGAGACCCAGTACTTC. It specifies CSAFQSGRRETQYF.

Within the sample, this clonotype is medium-sized (0.01 to 0.1%). The chain is built from TRBV27 and TRBJ1-4; D may be TRBD1 (5 bases). This CDR3 is built from 13 residues. Germline assignment: CDR1 MNHEY and CDR2 SMNVEV (reference sequence). V lost 4 bases to trimming and J lost 7 bases, with 10 bases between them. CDR3 region: CASSSQGAEKLFF. The CDR3 coding sequence is TGTGCCAGCAGTTCCCAGGGTGCTGAAAAACTGTTTTTT.

The gene calls are TRBV5-1 and TRBJ2-1, with D unresolved. CDR3 length: 15 amino acids. Looked up from germline, CDR1 is SGHRS and CDR2 is YFSETQ. V lost 2 bases and J lost 0, with 9 bases in between. This CDR3 reads CASSLGTVSYNEQFF. The CDR3 nucleotides read TGCGCCAGCAGCTTAGGAACGGTCTCCTACAATGAGCAGTTCTTC.

This clonotype was seen ten or more times. The gene calls are TRBV5-1 and TRBJ2-3; possibly TRBD2 for D (5 bases). V gave up 0 bases and J gave up 5 bases, with 10 bases separating them. The germline V gene encodes CDR1 SGHRS and CDR2 YFSETQ. This CDR3 has 14 amino acids. The CDR3 nucleotides are TGCGCCAGCAGCTTGGCGGGAATCGGAGATACGCAGTATTTT. It specifies CASSLAGIGDTQYF.

This clonotype appeared many times. The chain has TRBV7-3 and TRBJ1-1; D possibly corresponds to TRBD1 (5 bases). Germline CDR1 SGHTA, CDR2 FQGTGA. This CDR3 spans 16 amino acids. V lost 0 bases and J lost 0, with 11 bases in between. The CDR3 is CASSLTGTDMNTEAFF. The CDR3 DNA reads as TGTGCCAGCAGCTTAACGGGGACTGACATGAACACTGAAGCTTTCTTT.